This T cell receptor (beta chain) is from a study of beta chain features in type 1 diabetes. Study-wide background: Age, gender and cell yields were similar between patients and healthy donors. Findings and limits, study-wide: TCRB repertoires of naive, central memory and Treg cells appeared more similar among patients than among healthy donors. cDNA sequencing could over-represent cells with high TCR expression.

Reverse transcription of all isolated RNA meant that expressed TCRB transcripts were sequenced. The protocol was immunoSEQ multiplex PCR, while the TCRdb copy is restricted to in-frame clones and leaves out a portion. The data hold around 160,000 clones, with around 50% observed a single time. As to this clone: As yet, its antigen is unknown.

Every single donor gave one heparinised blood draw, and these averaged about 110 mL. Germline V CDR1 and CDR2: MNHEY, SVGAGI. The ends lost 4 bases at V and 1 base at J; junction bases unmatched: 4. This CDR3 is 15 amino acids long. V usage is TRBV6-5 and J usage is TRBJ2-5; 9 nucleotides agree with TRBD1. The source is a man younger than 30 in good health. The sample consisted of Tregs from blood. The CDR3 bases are TGTGCCAGCAGTTCCCGGGACAGGGCCCAAGAGACCCAGTACTTC. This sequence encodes CASSSRDRAQETQYF.